This is a list of T cell receptor beta chains from one sample in a study of blood T cell repertoires in COVID-19. Measured with immunoSEQ multiplex PCR; TCRdb has only the in-frame clones, and not every one. The data contain around 120,000 clones, 90% of them singletons. The sample was peripheral blood. These receptors all come from a man in his 60s with COVID-19, enrolled during active disease. The CDR3 runs from the conserved cysteine through the conserved F or W. Fields, in order: D gene, J gene, clone size, V gene, CDR3 DNA, CDR3 protein. The D gene is left open where the match is weak. Not all rows give a size; the values are once, few, many and, for expanded clones, a class.

>TRBD1|TRBJ1-4|NA|TRBV6-5
TGTGCCAGCAGCAGCCCCGGGACAGGGGCTGGAAAACTGTTTTTT
CASSSPGTGAGKLFF
>TRBD1|TRBJ2-7|NA|TRBV28
TGTGCCAGCAGCACTGACAGGGAGTTTGGCTACGAGCAGTACTTC
CASSTDREFGYEQYF
>TRBD2|TRBJ2-5|NA|TRBV4-3
TGCGCCAGCAGCCAAGGGACTAGCGGCCAAGAGACCCAGTACTTC
CASSQGTSGQETQYF
>TRBD1|TRBJ2-3|NA|TRBV2
TGTGCCAGCAGGAAAGCAGGGGGCGTCGGCACAGATACGCAGTATTTT
CASRKAGGVGTDTQYF
>TRBD1|TRBJ2-1|NA|TRBV11-2
TGTGCCAGCAGCTTAGATGGGGACAGGGGCAATGAGCAGTTCTTC
CASSLDGDRGNEQFF
>NA|TRBJ2-7|NA|TRBV5-1
TGCGCCAGCAGCCCCTCGACAGGTCTGAGCTCCTACGAGCAGTACTTC
CASSPSTGLSSYEQYF
>TRBD1|TRBJ2-7|NA|TRBV27
TGTGCCAGCAGTGCAACTCCGGGACAGCTGTACGAGCAGTACTTC
CASSATPGQLYEQYF
>NA|TRBJ1-5|NA|TRBV5-1
TGCGCCAGCAGCTTGGATTCGAGGGCGGGTCAGCCCCAGCATTTT
CASSLDSRAGQPQHF
>TRBD1|TRBJ1-1|NA|TRBV11-3
TGTGCCAGCAGCGGAAGACAGGGTGGCGGCACTGAAGCTTTCTTT
CASSGRQGGGTEAFF
>NA|TRBJ2-5|few|TRBV7-3
TGTGCCAGCAGCTTAAACCCAGCGGAGACCCAGTACTTC
CASSLNPAETQYF
>NA|TRBJ1-2|NA|TRBV6-2/TRBV6-3
TGTGCCAGCAGTTACTTGCCAGTGCTCGGCTACACCTTC
CASSYLPVLGYTF
>TRBD2|TRBJ2-1|NA|TRBV11-3
TGTGCCAGCAGCTTAGACCTAGTAGCGGGAGCCCTTCTTCGGAGCTCCTACAATGAGCAGTTCTTC
CASSLDLVAGALLRSSYNEQFF
>TRBD1|TRBJ1-2|NA|TRBV6-5
TGTGCCAGCAGTTACTCTGGACAGGGCCCCTTCTATGGCTACACCTTC
CASSYSGQGPFYGYTF
>TRBD1|TRBJ1-6|NA|TRBV19
TGTGCCAGTCGCACCGGGACAGAAAATTCACCCCTCCACTTT
CASRTGTENSPLHF
>TRBD1|TRBJ1-1|NA|TRBV4-1
TGCGCCAGCAGCCAAGACCAGGGGGTGGTTAACACTGAAGCTTTCTTT
CASSQDQGVVNTEAFF
>NA|TRBJ2-2|few|TRBV30
TGTGCCTGGAGTGTCTTGGGCGGGTACTTAGGGGAGCTGTTTTTT
CAWSVLGGYLGELFF
>NA|TRBJ1-1|NA|TRBV18
TGTGCCAGCTCACCAGAACAGGACATGAACACTGAAGCTTTCTTT
CASSPEQDMNTEAFF
>TRBD2|TRBJ2-1|NA|TRBV7-9
TGTGCCAGCAGTCGACTAGCGGGGACCAATGAGCAGTTCTTC
CASSRLAGTNEQFF
>NA|TRBJ1-1|NA|TRBV5-1
TGCGCCAGCAGTTACCGGACAGCGAACACTGAAGCTTTCTTT
CASSYRTANTEAFF
>TRBD1|TRBJ2-7|NA|TRBV18
TGTGCCAGCTCACCAGACAGGGTCTCCTACGAGCAGTACTTC
CASSPDRVSYEQYF
>NA|TRBJ1-5|NA|TRBV6-1
TGTGCCAGCAGTGAATCCGTCGGTCAGCCCCAGCATTTT
CASSESVGQPQHF
>TRBD1|TRBJ1-2|NA|TRBV27
TGTGCCAGCAGCCCTCCGACAGGGGGCGGTGGCTACACCTTC
CASSPPTGGGGYTF
>NA|TRBJ2-1|NA|TRBV7-3
TGTGCCAGCAGCTTTCTTCGGAGCTCCTACAATGAGCAGTTCTTC
CASSFLRSSYNEQFF
>TRBD2|TRBJ2-7|NA|TRBV11-2
TGTGCCAGCAGGAAACTAGCGGGAGTTTACGAGCAGTACTTC
CASRKLAGVYEQYF
>NA|TRBJ1-2|NA|TRBV28
TGTGCCATCACAAAGGCCAGAGGTGATGGCTACACCTTC
CAITKARGDGYTF
>TRBD1|TRBJ1-5|NA|TRBV30
TGTGCCGTCGGGGGAATCACAGGGGTTCAGCCCCAGCATTTT
CAVGGITGVQPQHF
>TRBD1|TRBJ2-7|NA|TRBV3-1/TRBV3-2
TGTGCCAGCAGCCAATGGACAGGGGGATTCGACGAGCAGTACTTC
CASSQWTGGFDEQYF
>NA|TRBJ1-5|many|TRBV6-5
TGTGCCAGCAGGACGGGTCGAACGGGGCAGCCCCAGCATTTT
CASRTGRTGQPQHF
>NA|TRBJ2-7|few|TRBV15
TGTGCCACCAGCAGAGAACTAGGGGGGGCGCCCCACTACGAGCAGTACTTC
CATSRELGGAPHYEQYF
>TRBD2|TRBJ2-4|NA|TRBV6-5
TGTGCCAGCAGTTCCGGACTAGCGGTAGCCAAAAACATTCAGTACTTC
CASSSGLAVAKNIQYF
>TRBD2|TRBJ2-7|NA|TRBV3-1/TRBV3-2
TGTGCCAGCAGCCAAGAGGGCCTAGCGGGTTACCTTTCGGGCGACGAGCAGTACTTC
CASSQEGLAGYLSGDEQYF
>NA|TRBJ1-4|NA|TRBV3-1/TRBV3-2
TGTGCCAGCAGCCAAGGGGAGCCTGCAACTAATGAAAAACTGTTTTTT
CASSQGEPATNEKLFF
>NA|TRBJ2-5|NA|TRBV5-1
TGCGCCAGCAGCTTGGGACTAGACCAAGAGACCCAGTACTTC
CASSLGLDQETQYF
>NA|TRBJ1-3|NA|TRBV28
TGTGCCAGCATTCCCTCCTCCGGGACTGAGAGCTCTGGAAACACCATATATTTT
CASIPSSGTESSGNTIYF
>NA|TRBJ2-3|few|TRBV7-9
TGTGCCAGCAGCCAAGAACTAGCTACAGATACGCAGTATTTT
CASSQELATDTQYF
>NA|TRBJ1-1|NA|TRBV18
TGTGCCAGCTCACCACCGGAAGGGGATTACACTGAAGCTTTCTTT
CASSPPEGDYTEAFF
>NA|TRBJ1-3|NA|TRBV5-4
TGTGCCAGCAGCCTCACGGGAACCGGAAACACCATATATTTT
CASSLTGTGNTIYF
>TRBD1|TRBJ1-1|NA|TRBV9
TGTGCCAGCAGCGGCCAAACAGGGGAGAACACTGAAGCTTTCTTT
CASSGQTGENTEAFF
>NA|TRBJ1-1|NA|TRBV28
TGTGCCAGCAGTCCCCCTCGAGCTGAAGCTTTCTTT
CASSPPRAEAFF
>NA|TRBJ1-5|NA|TRBV12-3/TRBV12-4
TGTGCCAGCAGTTACAGGGACCAACAGCCCCAGCATTTT
CASSYRDQQPQHF
>NA|TRBJ2-5|NA|TRBV11-2
TGTGCCAGCAGCCTCCAAGAGACCCAGTACTTC
CASSLQETQYF
>NA|TRBJ1-1|NA|TRBV19
TGTGCCAGTAAGGGGTCGGTGAACACTGAAGCTTTCTTT
CASKGSVNTEAFF
>NA|TRBJ1-3|NA|TRBV28
TGTGCCAGCAGGCCCCGGACATCCTCTGGAAACACCATATATTTT
CASRPRTSSGNTIYF
>TRBD1|TRBJ1-1|NA|TRBV4-3
TGCGCCAGCAGCCAAGGGGTACAGGGGATAGCTTTCTTT
CASSQGVQGIAFF
>TRBD2|TRBJ2-3|NA|TRBV5-6
TGTGCCAGCAGCCTGGGACTAGCGGGAGGGCCGGCAGATACGCAGTATTTT
CASSLGLAGGPADTQYF
>NA|TRBJ2-2|NA|TRBV2
TGTGCCACCTGGCGGCAGGGGAACACCGGGGAGCTGTTTTTT
CATWRQGNTGELFF
>NA|TRBJ2-7|NA|TRBV11-2
TGTGCCAGCAGCTTAGATACGGCGGCAGCCTGGTACGAGCAGTACTTC
CASSLDTAAAWYEQYF
>TRBD2|TRBJ2-5|once|TRBV3-1/TRBV3-2
TGTGCCAGCAGCCAAGATCACAGGACTAGCGGGAGTAGGATTGAGACCCAGTACTTC
CASSQDHRTSGSRIETQYF